The source of this T cell receptor beta chain is a study of blood T cells in healthy people across ages. General observations from the study: Expanded clonotype shifts may have been confounded, as the donors had an unknown CMV status.

The table lists this clonotype with a few counts. The antigen is unknown. At one boundary the junction diverges from the germline segment, which might be a read error. This CDR3 is 12 amino acids long. Per germline, CDR1 SGHRS and CDR2 YFSETQ. Total RNA extraction produced at least 5.5 micrograms (per sample) for the study. The second PCR ran roughly 6 to 11 cycles with a sample-barcoded 5' primer and J-beta primers. A 12-random-nucleotide template-switch adaptor tagged each cDNA molecule. TCRdb re-analysed the 5' RACE reads in MiXCR, keeping a single row per CDR3 protein. Among 650,000 to 1,000,000 distinct CDR3 sequences listed, around 36% were seen once.

This TCR derives from a man aged 18 to 29 in good health. Sequenced material: blood. V usage is TRBV5-1 and J usage is TRBJ1-2; D ambiguous. The CDR3 DNA sequence: TGCGCCAACAGCTTGGCCTTTGATGGCTGCACCTTC. Translation gives CANSLAFDGCTF.